A single sample gave rise to the 17 T cell receptor beta chains below, sequenced in a study of immune heterogeneity within non-small cell lung tumors. The template for each sample was 600 ng of genomic DNA, which had been extracted from bulk tumor tissue. Primary tumors were biopsied several times each, far apart, intraoperatively. The study enrolled patients with untreated, newly diagnosed non-small cell lung cancer who underwent curative surgery. The authors amplified TCR beta CDR3 by multiplex PCR with 32 V and 13 J primers. TCRdb itself ran the multiplex PCR reads through MiXCR, one entry per CDR3 protein. Of approximately 4,200 distinct CDR3 sequences listed, around 25% are singletons. Sequencing was done on a sample of lung tumor tissue. These receptors all come from a man aged 55 to 69 with non-small cell lung cancer.

This clonotype was found a few times. The chain employs TRBV28 and TRBJ2-3; a weak D match, TRBD1 (7 bases). Germline CDR1 reads MDHEN; CDR2 reads SYDVKM. The length of the CDR3 is 17 residues. Deletions cut 6 bases from V and 5 bases from J, with 24 bases between. CDR3 protein: CASRDERGLGGIDTQYF. The DNA of the CDR3 is TGTGCCAGCAGAGATGAAAGGGGGCTCGGGGGAATAGATACGCAGTATTTT.

The chain employs TRBV7-2 and TRBJ2-5, with 9 bases identical to TRBD2. The V segment lost 3 bases and the J segment 2 bases; nucleotides outside the gene matches: 7. From germline, CDR1 is SGHTA and CDR2 FQGNSA. The CDR3 sequence is 16 residues long. The CDR3 here is CASSLREGLPQETQYF. CDR3 in DNA: TGTGCCAGCAGCTTGCGGGAGGGCCTACCACAAGAGACCCAGTACTTC.

This clonotype is categorized as medium-sized. This chain joins TRBV20-1 and TRBJ1-5, with D unresolved. The CDR3 totals 13 residues. V shed 6 bases and J shed 1 base, with 10 bases lying between them. Germline V gives CDR1 DFQATT, CDR2 SNEGSKA (reference sequence). This chain's CDR3 is CSAQQLSNQPQHF. CDR3 sequence (DNA): TGCAGTGCCCAACAGCTGAGCAATCAGCCCCAGCATTTT.

V and J are TRBV12-3 or TRBV12-4 and TRBJ2-2; D is ambiguous. V was clipped by 7 bases and J by 4 bases, with 4 bases between them. This CDR3 has 11 amino acids. CDR3 region: CASITTGELFF. CDR3 nucleotides: TGTGCCAGCATCACCACCGGGGAGCTGTTTTTT.

By its share, this clonotype is medium-sized. V is TRBV28 and J is TRBJ2-6; a possible D gene is TRBD1 (6 bases). Germline V gene lookup returns CDR1 MDHEN and CDR2 SYDVKM. The CDR3 has 15 amino acids. Trimming took off 6 bases at V and 4 bases at J, with 13 bases between the two ends. CDR3 coding DNA: TGTGCCAGCAGCTATTCAGGGGCGGGGGCCAACGTCCTGACTTTC. It encodes CASSYSGAGANVLTF.

This clonotype is medium-sized (0.01 to 0.1%). V usage is TRBV11-2 and J usage is TRBJ2-2, with D unclear. This CDR3 comprises 14 residues. V lost 1 base and J lost 7, with 10 bases in between. Germline CDR1 SGHAT, CDR2 FQNNGV. The CDR3 DNA is TGTGCCAGCAGCTTAGCTGGTTTGGACGGGGAGCTGTTTTTT. It codes for CASSLAGLDGELFF.

This clonotype is medium-sized by share. This chain connects TRBV5-1 to TRBJ1-2; D not certain. The CDR3 has 15 residues. V lost 1 base to trimming and J lost 2 bases, with 12 bases between them. Germline CDR1 SGHRS, CDR2 YFSETQ. CDR3 bases: TGCGCCAGCAGCTTGATGGGGAGATCGAACTATGGCTACACCTTC. Its protein product is CASSLMGRSNYGYTF.

This clonotype was counted a few times. J is TRBJ1-1 and V is TRBV20-1; 7 bases map to TRBD1. Germline values: CDR1 DFQATT, CDR2 SNEGSKA (reference sequence). V trimming: 6 bases; J trimming: 6 bases; junction bases outside the gene matches: 7. This CDR3 comprises 12 residues. CDR3 nucleotides: TGCAGTGCCGGAGGGGGCAAGGCTGAAGCTTTCTTT. As protein: CSAGGGKAEAFF.

By share, this clonotype counts as medium-sized (0.01 to 0.1%). The gene calls are TRBV7-3 and TRBJ2-7, with D possibly being TRBD2 (5 bases). CDR1 and CDR2 (germline): SGHTA, FQGTGA. The CDR3 is 13 amino acids. V dropped 4 bases and J dropped 3 bases, with 10 bases sitting between them. The CDR3 nucleotides are TGTGCCAGCAGCTACGACCGGGACTACGAGCAGTACTTC. As protein: CASSYDRDYEQYF.

This clonotype ranks as medium-sized. The V and J genes are TRBV24-1 and TRBJ1-2; D uncertain. Between the trimmed V and J ends, which lost 3 bases and 11 bases, there was a span of 12 bases. The CDR3 covers 12 residues. CDR1 is KGHDR, CDR2 SFDVKD, per germline. CDR3 sequence reads: CATSDERVSYTF. CDR3 nucleotide sequence: TGTGCCACCAGTGATGAAAGAGTTAGTTACACCTTC.

This clonotype was observed a single time. The chain recombines TRBV18 with TRBJ2-7; D uncertain. The CDR3 loop spans 12 amino acids. The V gene's germline CDR1 is KGHSH and CDR2 LQKENI. Trimming stripped 8 bases from V and 3 bases from J, with 11 bases between. CDR3 residues: CASGKAVYEQYF. CDR3 nucleotides: TGTGCCAGCGGGAAAGCTGTCTACGAGCAGTACTTC.

In this sample, this clonotype turned up a few times. One base away lies a much larger clone, so this may be a sequencing read error. The V gene is TRBV6-2 or TRBV6-3, the J gene TRBJ2-3, with 8 bases matching TRBD2. Germline assignment: CDR1 MNHEY and CDR2 SVGEGT. The CDR3 is 18 amino acids. The CDR3: CASPHQETSGTSTDTHYF. CDR3 nucleotide sequence: TGTGCCAGCCCCCACCAGGAAACTAGCGGAACTAGCACAGATACGCATTATTTT.

CDR3 sequence: CASSLGGWDTEAFF. The CDR3 DNA sequence: TGTGCCAGCAGCTTGGGGGGCTGGGACACTGAAGCTTTCTTT. The chain uses TRBV7-2 and TRBJ1-1; possible D gene TRBD1, 6 bases. Trimming left V 3 bases short and J 3 bases short, with 11 bases between. The CDR3 length is 14 residues. The germline gives CDR1 SGHTA, CDR2 FQGNSA. The full variable domain, completed using reference TRBV7-2 and TRBJ1-1, is GAGVSQSPSNKVTEKGKDVELRCDPISGHTALYWYRQSLGQGLEFLIYFQGNSAPDKSGLPSDRFSAERTGGSVSTLTIQRTQQEDSAVYLCASSLGGWDTEAFFGQGTRLTVV.

In its sample, this clonotype is medium-sized. The chain joins TRBV6-1 to TRBJ1-2; D unresolved. V shed 2 bases and J shed 2 bases, with 12 bases lying between them. Germline V gives CDR1 MNHNS, CDR2 SASEGT. This CDR3 region has 15 residues. CDR3 DNA: TGTGCCAGCAGTGAAACGTGGGTTTCGAACTATGGCTACACCTTC. Its translation: CASSETWVSNYGYTF.

The chain joins TRBV11-2 to TRBJ2-7, with D unclear. There are 14 residues in the CDR3. The germline V and J ends were trimmed by 1 base and 6 bases, with 13 bases remaining between them. Germline V gene sequence: CDR1 SGHAT, CDR2 FQNNGV. CDR3 loop: CASSLAEYGREQYF. The CDR3 region has the DNA TGTGCCAGCAGCTTAGCTGAATATGGGCGCGAGCAGTACTTC.

By proportion, this clonotype is medium-sized. The chain joins TRBV6-4 to TRBJ2-2; TRBD1 aligns across 9 bases. The V segment lost 5 bases and the J segment 0 bases; nucleotides outside the gene matches: 7. The CDR3 covers 17 residues. CDR1 MRHNA and CDR2 SNTAGT come from the germline V gene. Here the CDR3 reads CASSRFGTGSNTGELFF. CDR3 in DNA: TGTGCCAGCAGTCGCTTTGGGACAGGGTCGAACACCGGGGAGCTGTTTTTT.

The chain carries TRBV20-1 and TRBJ2-7; no reliable D call. The CDR3 contains 10 residues. Per germline, CDR1 DFQATT and CDR2 SNEGSKA (reference sequence). The germline V and J ends were trimmed by 3 bases and 3 bases, with 3 bases remaining between them. The CDR3 sequence is CSASNYEQYF. The CDR3 coding sequence is TGCAGTGCTAGTAACTACGAGCAGTACTTC.